This T cell receptor (beta chain) stems from a study of early T cells in non-severe SARS-CoV-2 infection. This CDR3 is 15 amino acids long. Trimming took 3 bases from V and 6 from J; bases not matched to a gene: 9. CDR1 is SGHRS and CDR2 is YFSETQ in the germline V gene. TCRdb ran MiXCR on the 5' RACE reads and lists one entry per CDR3 protein. The sample shows 99,000 or so distinct CDR3 sequences, 15% to 20% of them seen only once. This clonotype was sampled from an adult who was a healthcare worker with PCR-confirmed SARS-CoV-2 infection or an uninfected control (not recorded which). The chain is built from TRBV5-1 and TRBJ2-4, with TRBD2 matching over 7 bases. The sequencing sample was made of whole blood. The CDR3 DNA reads as TGCGCCAGCAGCTCGGACGAGGGGAGGGGAAACATTCAGTACTTC. It translates to CASSSDEGRGNIQYF.